Below, one T cell receptor beta chain is given with its context. Its target is unknown. CDR1 and CDR2 from the germline V gene are SGHKS and YYEKEE (reference sequence). Trimming pared 0 bases from V and 2 bases from J, leaving 13 bases between. This CDR3 has 16 residues. The sample belongs to a study of identical twins. Study-level points and caveats: These conclusions were based on statistical analysis (cross-sectional, not following the same donors). Analyses of zero insertions could be partly confounded by invariant MAIT and iNKT cells. With abundant cord blood beta clonotypes, insertions were fewer; memory repertoires showed no such pattern.

Template switching supplied a universal primer site; unique molecular identifiers were carried on the cDNA. TCRdb reanalysed the 5' RACE reads using MiXCR and keeps one entry per CDR3 protein. The sample includes 400,000 to 600,000 distinct CDR3 sequences, around 20% of them seen just once. The sample also formed part of further work on yellow fever vaccine responses in identical twins.

The chain uses TRBV5-5 and TRBJ2-3; TRBD1 or TRBD2 may be the D gene (5 bases each). Sequences were obtained from CD4+ T cells sorted from blood. The receptor was derived from a woman aged 18-29 years in good health. The DNA of the CDR3 is TGTGCCAGCAGCTTGGGGGACCTCCTCCTCACAGATACGCAGTATTTT. Translation gives CASSLGDLLLTDTQYF.